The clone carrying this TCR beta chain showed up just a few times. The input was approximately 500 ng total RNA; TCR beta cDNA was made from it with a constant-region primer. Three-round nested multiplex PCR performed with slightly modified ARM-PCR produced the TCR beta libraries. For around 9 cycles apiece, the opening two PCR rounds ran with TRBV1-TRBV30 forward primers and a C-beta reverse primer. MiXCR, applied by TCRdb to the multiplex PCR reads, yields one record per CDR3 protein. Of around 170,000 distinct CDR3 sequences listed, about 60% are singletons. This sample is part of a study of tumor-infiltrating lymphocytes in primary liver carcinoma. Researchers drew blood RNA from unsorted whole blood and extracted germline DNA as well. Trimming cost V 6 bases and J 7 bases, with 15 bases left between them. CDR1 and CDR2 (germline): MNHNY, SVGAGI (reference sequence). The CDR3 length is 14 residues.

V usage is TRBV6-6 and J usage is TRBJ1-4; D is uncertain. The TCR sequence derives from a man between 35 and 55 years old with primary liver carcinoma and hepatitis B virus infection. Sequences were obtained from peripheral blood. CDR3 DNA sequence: TGTGCCAGCAGCCGCGGCGGCGCGGGTGAAAAACTGTTTTTT. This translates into CASSRGGAGEKLFF.